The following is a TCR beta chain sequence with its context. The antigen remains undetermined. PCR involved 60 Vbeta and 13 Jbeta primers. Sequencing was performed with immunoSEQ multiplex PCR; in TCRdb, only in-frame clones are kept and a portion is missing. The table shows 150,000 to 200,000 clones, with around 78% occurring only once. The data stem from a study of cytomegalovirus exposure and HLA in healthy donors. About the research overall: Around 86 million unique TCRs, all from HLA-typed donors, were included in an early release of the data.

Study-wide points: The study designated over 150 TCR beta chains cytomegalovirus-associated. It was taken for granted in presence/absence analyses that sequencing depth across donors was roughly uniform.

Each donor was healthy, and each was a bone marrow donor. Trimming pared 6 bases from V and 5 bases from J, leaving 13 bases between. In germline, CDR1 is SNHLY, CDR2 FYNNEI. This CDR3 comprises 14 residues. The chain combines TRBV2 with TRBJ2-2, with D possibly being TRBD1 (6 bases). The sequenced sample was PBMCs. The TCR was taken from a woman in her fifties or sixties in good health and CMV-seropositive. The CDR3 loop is CASRLRDMTGELFF. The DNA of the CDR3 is TGTGCCAGCAGGCTCCGGGACATGACCGGGGAGCTGTTTTTT.